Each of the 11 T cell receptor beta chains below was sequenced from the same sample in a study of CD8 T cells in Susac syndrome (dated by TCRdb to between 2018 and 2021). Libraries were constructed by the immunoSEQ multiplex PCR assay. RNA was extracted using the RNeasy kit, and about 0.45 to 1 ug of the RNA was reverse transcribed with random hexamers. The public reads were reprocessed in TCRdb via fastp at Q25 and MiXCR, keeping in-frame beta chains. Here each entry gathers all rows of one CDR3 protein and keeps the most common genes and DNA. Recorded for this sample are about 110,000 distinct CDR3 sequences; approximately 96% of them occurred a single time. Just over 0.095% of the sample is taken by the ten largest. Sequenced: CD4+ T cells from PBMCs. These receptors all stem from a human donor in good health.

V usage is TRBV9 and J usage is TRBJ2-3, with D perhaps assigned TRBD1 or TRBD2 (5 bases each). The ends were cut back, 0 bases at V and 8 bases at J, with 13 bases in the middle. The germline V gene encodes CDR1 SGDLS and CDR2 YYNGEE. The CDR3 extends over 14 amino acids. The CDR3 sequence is CASSVAEGPITQYF. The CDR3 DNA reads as TGTGCCAGCAGCGTAGCTGAGGGACCTATTACGCAGTATTTT.

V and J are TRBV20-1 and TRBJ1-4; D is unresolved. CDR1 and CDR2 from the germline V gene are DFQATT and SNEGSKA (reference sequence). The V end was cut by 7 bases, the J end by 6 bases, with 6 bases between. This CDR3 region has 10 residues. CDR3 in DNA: TGCAGTGTTGGGTATGAAAAACTGTTTTTT. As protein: CSVGYEKLFF.

The CDR3 protein is CASSLPSGNEQYF. As DNA, the CDR3 is TGCGCCAGCAGTCTTCCCTCAGGGAACGAGCAGTACTTC. V usage is TRBV5-1 and J usage is TRBJ2-7; maybe TRBD1 (5 bases). The V and J ends lost 5 bases and 5 bases respectively, with 14 bases between them. There are 13 residues in the CDR3. Germline V lookup: CDR1 SGHRS, CDR2 YFSETQ.

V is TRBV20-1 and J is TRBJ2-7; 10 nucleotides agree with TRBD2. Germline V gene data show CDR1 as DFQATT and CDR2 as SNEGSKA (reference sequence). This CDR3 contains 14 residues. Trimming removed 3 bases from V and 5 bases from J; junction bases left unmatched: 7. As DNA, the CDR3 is TGCAGTGCTAGGAGTAGCGGGAGGATCGACGAGCAGTACTTC. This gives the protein CSARSSGRIDEQYF.

The CDR3 coding sequence is TGTGCCAGCAGTGTAAGCGGGGTTAGATACGAGCAGTACTTC. Translated, it gives CASSVSGVRYEQYF. The chain employs TRBV12-3 or TRBV12-4 and TRBJ2-7; 7 positions match TRBD2. Unmatched junction bases numbered 8, after V lost 5 bases and J lost 4 bases. The CDR3 has 14 amino acids.

As DNA, the CDR3 is TGTGCCTGTTGTGGAGAGACCCAGTACTTC. Encoded protein: CACCGETQYF. The chain couples TRBV30 to TRBJ2-5; no firm D call. V was cut by 6 bases and J by 4 bases, with 6 bases left in between. Looked up from germline, CDR1 is GTSNPN and CDR2 is SVGIG (reference sequence). This CDR3 has 10 residues.

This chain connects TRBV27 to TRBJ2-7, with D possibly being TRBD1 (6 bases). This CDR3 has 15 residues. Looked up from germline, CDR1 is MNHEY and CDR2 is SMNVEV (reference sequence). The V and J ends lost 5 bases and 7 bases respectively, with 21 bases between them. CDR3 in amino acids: CASSPRWGQVGEQYF. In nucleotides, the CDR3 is TGTGCCAGCAGTCCCAGGTGGGGGCAGGTCGGGGAGCAGTACTTC.

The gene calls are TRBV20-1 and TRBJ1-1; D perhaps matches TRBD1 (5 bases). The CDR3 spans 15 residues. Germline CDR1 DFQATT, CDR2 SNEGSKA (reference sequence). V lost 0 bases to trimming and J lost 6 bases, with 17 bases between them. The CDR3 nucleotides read TGCAGTGCTAGAGACCCATCCCAGGGACTCCCTGAAGCTTTCTTT. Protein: CSARDPSQGLPEAFF.

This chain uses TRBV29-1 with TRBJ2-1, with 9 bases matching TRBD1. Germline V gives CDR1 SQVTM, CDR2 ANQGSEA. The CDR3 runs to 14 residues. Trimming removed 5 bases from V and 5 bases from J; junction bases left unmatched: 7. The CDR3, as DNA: TGCAGCGTTTTCGGGACAGGGTCTAACAATGAGCAGTTCTTC. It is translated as CSVFGTGSNNEQFF.

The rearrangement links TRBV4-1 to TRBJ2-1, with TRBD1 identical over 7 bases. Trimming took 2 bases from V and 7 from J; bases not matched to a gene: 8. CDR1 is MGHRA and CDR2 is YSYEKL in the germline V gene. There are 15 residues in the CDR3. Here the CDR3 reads CASSQLDRDPNEQFF. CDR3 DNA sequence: TGCGCCAGCAGCCAACTTGACAGGGATCCTAATGAGCAGTTCTTC.

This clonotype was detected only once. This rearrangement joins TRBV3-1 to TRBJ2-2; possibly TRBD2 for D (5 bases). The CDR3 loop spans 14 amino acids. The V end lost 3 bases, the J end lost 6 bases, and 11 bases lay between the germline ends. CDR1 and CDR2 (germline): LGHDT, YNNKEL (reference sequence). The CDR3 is CASSHPLVPGELFF. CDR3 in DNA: TGTGCCAGCAGCCACCCACTAGTACCCGGGGAGCTGTTTTTT. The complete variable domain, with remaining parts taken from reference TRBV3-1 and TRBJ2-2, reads DTAVSQTPKYLVTQMGNDKSIKCEQNLGHDTMYWYKQDSKKFLKIMFSYNNKELIINETVPNRFSPKSPDKAHLNLHINSLELGDSAVYFCASSHPLVPGELFFGEGSRLTVL.